This T cell receptor (beta chain) was sequenced during a study of cytotoxic CD8 clonotypes in ibrutinib-treated CLL. The CDR3 loop spans 17 amino acids. V was pared by 6 bases and J by 3 bases, with 11 bases of the junction left unmatched. Germline V gene lookup returns CDR1 MNHNS and CDR2 SASEGT. Clones were read by immunoSEQ multiplex PCR, and TCRdb kept only the in-frame ones, dropping some. This sample carries about 140,000 clones, around 82% of them seen once, and the ten largest clones take approximately 7.6%. The sequence was collected from a human donor with chronic lymphocytic leukemia. This sequence joins TRBV6-1 and TRBJ1-3; 10 nucleotides agree with TRBD1. The sample in question was PBMCs, obtained after 36 months of ibrutinib treatment. Here the CDR3 DNA reads TGTGCCAGCAGAGAAACCCCGACAGGGGGCTTTGGAAACACCATATATTTT. The encoded protein is CASRETPTGGFGNTIYF.